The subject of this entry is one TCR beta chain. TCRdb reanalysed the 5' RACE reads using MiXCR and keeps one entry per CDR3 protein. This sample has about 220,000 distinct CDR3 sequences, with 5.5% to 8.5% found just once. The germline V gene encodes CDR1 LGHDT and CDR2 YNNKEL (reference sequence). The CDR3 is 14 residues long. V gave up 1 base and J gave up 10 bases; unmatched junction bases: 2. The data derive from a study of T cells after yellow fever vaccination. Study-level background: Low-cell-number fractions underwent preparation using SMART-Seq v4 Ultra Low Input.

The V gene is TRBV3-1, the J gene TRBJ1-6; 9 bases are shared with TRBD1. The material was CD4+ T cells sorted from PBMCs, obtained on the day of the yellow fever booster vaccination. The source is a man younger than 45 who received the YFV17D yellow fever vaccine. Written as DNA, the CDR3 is TGTGCCAGCAGCCAAGGGGACAGGGACTCACCCCTCCACTTT. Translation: CASSQGDRDSPLHF.